The T cell receptor (beta chain) described here comes from a study of beta chain features in type 1 diabetes. Every isolated RNA sample was fully reverse transcribed, so sequencing captured expressed TCRB transcripts. TCRdb's copy holds only in-frame clones and misses some; the assay was immunoSEQ multiplex PCR. Of around 240,000 clones in the sample, 68% were seen once. Germline CDR1 is GTSNPN and CDR2 is SVGIG (reference sequence). V was clipped by 2 bases and J by 1 base, with 8 bases between them. The CDR3 sequence is 13 residues long. The material sequenced was naive CD4+ T cells from blood. The TCR comes from a man in his thirties or forties in good health. This chain uses TRBV30 with TRBJ1-1; no firm D call. The CDR3 DNA sequence: TGTGCCTGGAGTATAGGGCAGAACACTGAAGCTTTCTTT. Translation gives CAWSIGQNTEAFF.